These 17 T cell receptor beta chains originate from one sample sequenced in a study of blood T cell repertoires in COVID-19. TCRdb keeps only in-frame clones here, not all; method: immunoSEQ multiplex PCR. The sample lists approximately 270,000 clones; about nine tenths were seen once. Sequencing was performed on PBMCs or T cells enriched from blood (not recorded which). Source of these receptors: a woman aged 55 to 70 who had recovered from COVID-19.

The chain is built from TRBV7-8 and TRBJ2-2; possibly TRBD1 for D (6 bases). V dropped 4 bases and J dropped 8 bases, with 20 bases sitting between them. The CDR3 is made up of 16 amino acids. CDR1 and CDR2 from the germline V gene are SGHVS and FQNEAQ. Written as DNA, the CDR3 is TGTGCCAGCAGCTCATATAACAGGGCGCCCAGGGGGGAGCTGTTTTTT. This gives the protein CASSSYNRAPRGELFF.

The rearrangement joins TRBV7-9 to TRBJ1-2; D is possibly TRBD1 (5 bases). This CDR3 comprises 14 residues. Germline assignment: CDR1 SEHNR and CDR2 FQNEAQ (reference sequence). Trimming took off 5 bases at V and 4 bases at J, with 14 bases between the two ends. CDR3 loop: CASSPSRGTYGYTF. In DNA, the CDR3 is TGTGCCAGCAGCCCTTCCCGGGGGACCTATGGCTACACCTTC. Looking up the rest from reference TRBV7-9 and TRBJ1-2 gives the full variable domain: DTGVSQNPRHKITKRGQNVTFRCDPISEHNRLYWYRQTLGQGPEFLTYFQNEAQLEKSRLLSDRFSAERPKGSFSTLEIQRTEQGDSAMYLCASSPSRGTYGYTFGSGTRLTVV.

The chain couples TRBV5-1 to TRBJ1-4, with no clear D. Germline CDR1 SGHRS, CDR2 YFSETQ. V dropped 0 bases and J dropped 6 bases, with 6 bases sitting between them. The CDR3 loop spans 13 amino acids. Here the CDR3 reads CASSLVSDEKLFF. The CDR3 DNA reads TGCGCCAGCAGCTTGGTTTCGGATGAAAAACTGTTTTTT.

The chain couples TRBV18 to TRBJ1-5; 9 bases agree with TRBD1. The CDR3 totals 15 residues. Unmatched junction bases numbered 1, after V lost 4 bases and J lost 0 bases. Germline V gives CDR1 KGHSH, CDR2 LQKENI. CDR3 in DNA: TGTGCCAGCTCACGGACAGGGGATAGCAATCAGCCCCAGCATTTT. Amino acids: CASSRTGDSNQPQHF.

The CDR3 bases are TGTGCCAGCAGCAGGGTAGACAGGGGGCTGGGGGGAGATACGCAGTATTTT. Translated: CASSRVDRGLGGDTQYF. The genes are TRBV7-8 and TRBJ2-3; TRBD1 matches 10 bases. Trimming took 5 bases from V and 5 from J; bases not matched to a gene: 13. Germline values: CDR1 SGHVS, CDR2 FQNEAQ. The CDR3 runs to 17 residues.

This chain links TRBV28 with TRBJ1-5, with 7 bases identical to TRBD1. V shed 6 bases, J shed 4 bases, and the junction held 6 bases outside the gene matches. CDR3 length equals 14 residues. Per the germline V gene, CDR1 is MDHEN and CDR2 is SYDVKM. This chain's CDR3 is CASREDRDNQPQHF. The CDR3 coding sequence is TGTGCCAGCAGGGAAGACAGGGATAATCAGCCCCAGCATTTT.

This rearrangement joins TRBV5-1 to TRBJ1-2; D gene uncertain. The germline gives CDR1 SGHRS, CDR2 YFSETQ. V was pared by 6 bases and J by 9 bases, with 3 bases between. This CDR3 is 8 amino acids long. The CDR3 loop is CASTCYTF. CDR3 bases: TGCGCCAGCACCTGCTACACCTTC.

This chain links TRBV28 with TRBJ2-1; 9 bases are shared with TRBD2. The CDR3 is made up of 16 amino acids. The V and J ends lost 1 base and 2 bases, in that order; junction bases with no gene match: 3. Germline-derived CDR1 and CDR2 are MDHEN and SYDVKM. The CDR3 loop reads CASSLYAGGTYNEQFF. CDR3 sequence (DNA): TGTGCCAGCAGTTTATATGCGGGGGGGACCTACAATGAGCAGTTCTTC.

The DNA for the CDR3 is TGTGCCATCAGGGGACAGGCCCAGACCTACGAGCAGTACTTC. It codes for CAIRGQAQTYEQYF. The J gene is TRBJ2-7, the V gene TRBV10-3, with 8 bases aligning to TRBD1. The length of the CDR3 is 14 residues. Germline V gene data show CDR1 as ENHRY and CDR2 as SYGVKD. With V trimmed by 6 bases and J by 2 bases, 6 bases remained unmatched.

This clone was seen only once. V gene TRBV27 combines with J gene TRBJ2-1; 7 nucleotides match TRBD1. This CDR3 is built from 17 residues. CDR1 and CDR2 from the germline V gene are MNHEY and SMNVEV (reference sequence). The junction had 10 bases not matched to a gene; V was cut back by 4 bases and J by 1 base. CDR3 sequence (DNA): TGTGCCAGCAGTTCTTATTCCGGGACAGCTTCCTACAATGAGCAGTTCTTC. It yields the protein CASSSYSGTASYNEQFF.

V gene TRBV18 combines with J gene TRBJ1-5; no clear D. The CDR3 sequence is 15 residues long. V lost 1 base, J lost 0 bases, and 7 bases lay in between. The germline V gene encodes CDR1 KGHSH and CDR2 LQKENI. The CDR3 protein is CASSPQEFSNQPQHF. In DNA, the CDR3 is TGTGCCAGCTCACCACAGGAGTTTAGCAATCAGCCCCAGCATTTT.

This sequence joins TRBV18 and TRBJ2-1, with TRBD1 matching 7 bases. Trimming at V came to 0 bases and at J to 3 bases, leaving 11 bases not matched to a gene. CDR1 is KGHSH and CDR2 is LQKENI in the germline V gene. The CDR3 has 18 residues. CDR3 in amino acids: CASSPPQNRGRLYNEQFF. As DNA, the CDR3 is TGTGCCAGCTCACCACCCCAGAACAGGGGAAGACTCTACAATGAGCAGTTCTTC.

The chain joins TRBV15 to TRBJ1-1; D remains ambiguous. The germline gives CDR1 LNHNV, CDR2 YYDKDF (reference sequence). This CDR3 spans 13 amino acids. V lost 6 bases and J 1 base, leaving 9 bases between the germline ends. CDR3 sequence reads: CATSLMRNTEAFF. The CDR3 DNA sequence: TGTGCCACCAGTCTAATGAGGAACACTGAAGCTTTCTTT.

V and J are TRBV4-1 and TRBJ2-3; D ambiguous. Trimming took 3 bases from V and 4 from J, leaving 8 bases between them. Germline V CDR1 and CDR2: MGHRA, YSYEKL. The CDR3 contains 13 residues. The CDR3 DNA reads as TGCGCCAGCAGCCAGACAAGGCCAGATACGCAGTATTTT. Encoded protein: CASSQTRPDTQYF.

This rearrangement joins TRBV7-8 to TRBJ2-5; 11 bases agree with TRBD2. Germline V lookup: CDR1 SGHVS, CDR2 FQNEAQ. The V and J ends lost 1 base and 4 bases, in that order; junction bases with no gene match: 14. This CDR3 has 19 residues. As DNA, the CDR3 is TGTGCCAGCAGCTTAGTGGGTAGCGGGAGGGCCCGGGGTATAGAGACCCAGTACTTC. Translated: CASSLVGSGRARGIETQYF.

The chain combines TRBV19 with TRBJ2-2; TRBD2 matches at 10 bases. J was trimmed by 7 bases and V by 4 bases; bases with no gene match: 9. This CDR3 spans 16 amino acids. CDR1 and CDR2 from the germline V gene are LNHDA and SQIVND (reference sequence). CDR3: CASSTSGGAWDGELFF. CDR3 coding DNA: TGTGCCAGTAGTACAAGCGGGGGGGCTTGGGACGGGGAGCTGTTTTTT.

The chain joins TRBV28 to TRBJ1-1, with D tentatively TRBD1 (6 bases). This CDR3 has 14 amino acids. V was clipped by 3 bases and J by 0 bases, with 8 bases between them. CDR1 and CDR2 from the germline V gene are MDHEN and SYDVKM. The CDR3 spells CASSLDSLNTEAFF. The CDR3 DNA reads TGTGCCAGCAGTTTGGACAGTTTGAACACTGAAGCTTTCTTT.